This TCR beta chain derives from a study of early T cells in non-severe SARS-CoV-2 infection. Whole-study context: The chains were unpaired, and the sequenced material was bulk RNA from unsorted whole blood.

Individual cDNA molecules carried attached unique molecular identifiers. Via MiXCR, TCRdb re-called the 5' RACE reads, giving one row per CDR3 protein. Of under 85,000 distinct CDR3 sequences listed, about 10% are singletons. This clonotype was observed at least ten times. Germline V gene sequence: CDR1 SGHTA, CDR2 FQGNSA. Trimming stripped 4 bases from V and 3 bases from J, with 18 bases between. There are 16 residues in the CDR3. The chain is built from TRBV7-2 and TRBJ2-5, with D tentatively TRBD1 (6 bases). Source material: whole blood. The TCR comes from an adult who was a healthcare worker with PCR-confirmed SARS-CoV-2 infection or an uninfected control (not recorded which). Written as DNA, the CDR3 is TGTGCCAGCAGCTCCGGGGTAGGCCGGACAGAAGAGACCCAGTACTTC. Its protein is CASSSGVGRTEETQYF.